This TCR beta chain appears in the sequencing data of a study of T cell responses to AZD1222 COVID-19 vaccine. Study outcomes and limitations: Donors were largely white British and mainly female; clonal diversity was possibly underestimated. The CD4 TCRs associated with vaccination extended across spike and predominated at 160-218 and 743-854.

Notes on this clone: Its antigen is still unknown.

Assay: immunoSEQ multiplex PCR; the TCRdb copy retains only in-frame clones and omits some. The data hold roughly 35,000 clones, with 70% to 90% observed a single time. The source material was peripheral blood, sampled on day 0 of AZD1222 vaccination. The receptor comes from an adult in good health.

For the CDR3, the DNA is TGCGCCAGCAGCAAAGGTTCAGGTACTCAGCCCCAGCATTTT. This sequence encodes CASSKGSGTQPQHF. The rearrangement links TRBV5-1 to TRBJ1-5; D call uncertain. This CDR3 region has 14 residues. Germline loops: CDR1 SGHRS, CDR2 YFSETQ. V was cut by 4 bases and J by 6 bases, with 14 bases left in between.